Shown below are 27 T cell receptor beta chains from a single sample sequenced in a study of prognosis after radiotherapy for stage I lung cancer. The study amplified the TCR beta CDR3 region from genomic DNA. This amplification was carried out by two rounds of multiplex PCR. The authors ran first-round PCR with primers specific to each TRBV and TRBJ gene. TCRdb fed the multiplex PCR reads into MiXCR, producing one record per CDR3 protein. Among some 35,000 distinct CDR3 sequences, approximately 35% were seen once, and the ten largest hold 27%. This specimen consisted of PBMCs, obtained before or after stereotactic body radiation therapy (not recorded which). All receptors come from a donor over 45 with non-small cell lung cancer.

The chain uses TRBV5-8 and TRBJ2-7; D not certain. The CDR3 loop spans 14 amino acids. The ends were cut back, 7 bases at V and 4 bases at J, with 18 bases in the middle. Germline assignment: CDR1 SGHTS and CDR2 YDEGEE. The CDR3: CASAPMGLRYEQYF. CDR3 DNA: TGTGCCAGCGCTCCGATGGGGTTGCGATACGAGCAGTACTTC.

Note on this clonotype: A far larger clone is off by one base, so a read error is likely. The CDR3 nucleotides read TGTGCCAGCAGGTCGACAGGGCTGTGGAACACCATATATTTT. Translating gives CASRSTGLWNTIYF. The rearrangement uses TRBV6-4 and TRBJ1-3, with 7 bases identical to TRBD1. V dropped 6 bases and J dropped 7; count of bases not matched to a gene: 9. The germline V gene encodes CDR1 MRHNA and CDR2 SNTAGT. This CDR3 has 14 amino acids.

At least ten counts were recorded for this clonotype. The rearrangement joins TRBV6-1 to TRBJ2-7; D gene ambiguous. V lost 4 bases to trimming and J lost 4 bases, with 11 bases between them. In germline, CDR1 is MNHNS, CDR2 SASEGT. The CDR3 is 13 amino acids. CDR3 in DNA: TGTGCCAGCAGTGCCGCCAGGATGTACGAGCAGTACTTC. It translates to CASSAARMYEQYF.

This clonotype was recorded at least ten times. The chain uses TRBV6-1 and TRBJ1-2; TRBD1 aligns across 7 bases. Losses at the gene ends were 8 bases for V and 8 bases for J; bases not matched to a gene: 8. The CDR3 runs 12 residues. Germline CDR1 MNHNS, CDR2 SASEGT. In DNA form, the CDR3 reads TGTGCCAGCCCTAAGGGGGCGCAGGGCTACACCTTC. It encodes CASPKGAQGYTF.

The chain joins TRBV5-1 to TRBJ2-7; TRBD2 agrees at 14 bases. Looked up from germline, CDR1 is SGHRS and CDR2 is YFSETQ. Trimming took 0 bases from V and 0 from J; bases not matched to a gene: 5. The CDR3 is made up of 18 amino acids. CDR3 coding DNA: TGCGCCAGCAGCTTGGGGACTAGCGGGGGGCCTACCTCCTACGAGCAGTACTTC. Amino acid sequence: CASSLGTSGGPTSYEQYF. Complete variable domain (other parts from reference TRBV5-1 and TRBJ2-7): KAGVTQTPRYLIKTRGQQVTLSCSPISGHRSVSWYQQTPGQGLQFLFEYFSETQRNKGNFPGRFSGRQFSNSRSEMNVSTLELGDSALYLCASSLGTSGGPTSYEQYFGPGTRLTVT.

The rearrangement links TRBV28 to TRBJ2-7; D ambiguous. CDR1 and CDR2 (germline): MDHEN, SYDVKM. CDR3 length equals 12 residues. Trimming stripped 2 bases from V and 5 bases from J, with 7 bases between. Here the CDR3 reads CASSLRFHEQYF. CDR3 DNA sequence: TGTGCCAGCAGTTTAAGGTTCCACGAGCAGTACTTC.

At least ten counts were recorded for this clonotype. The chain couples TRBV12-3 or TRBV12-4 to TRBJ2-5; maybe TRBD1 (5 bases). This CDR3 comprises 14 residues. V lost 6 bases and J lost 2, with 13 bases in between. CDR3 protein: CASSLGALQETQYF. The CDR3 region has the DNA TGTGCCAGCAGCCTAGGGGCCCTTCAAGAGACCCAGTACTTC.

This clonotype has a count of ten or more. The CDR3, as DNA: TGCAGTGCTAGAGGTTCCAGGATCGGGGAGACCCAGTACTTC. Encoded protein: CSARGSRIGETQYF. This chain joins TRBV20-1 and TRBJ2-5; no clear D. CDR1 is DFQATT and CDR2 is SNEGSKA in the germline V gene (reference sequence). This CDR3 has 14 residues. V was pared by 1 base and J by 5 bases, with 14 bases between.

In this sample, this clonotype turned up many times. V and J are TRBV30 and TRBJ1-2; D unresolved. The V and J ends lost 2 bases and 7 bases respectively, with 14 bases between them. Per the germline V gene, CDR1 is GTSNPN and CDR2 is SVGIG (reference sequence). CDR3 length equals 13 residues. CDR3 DNA: TGTGCCTGGAGTCCGCCGAAGCTTCTTGGCTACACCTTC. Encoded protein: CAWSPPKLLGYTF.

Notes on this clonotype: This sequence may be a read error, since a much larger clone differs from it by one base. This chain joins TRBV7-9 and TRBJ1-4, with TRBD1 matching over 9 bases. Germline V gene data show CDR1 as SEHNR and CDR2 as FQNEAQ (reference sequence). CDR3 size: 12 residues. The CDR3 here is CASGTGNERLFF. The CDR3 DNA is TGTGCCTCCGGGACAGGGAATGAAAGACTGTTTTTT. Full variable domain (remainder filled in from reference TRBV7-9 and TRBJ1-4): DTGVSQNPRHKITKRGQNVTFRCDPISEHNRLYWYRQTLGQGPEFLTYFQNEAQLEKSRLLSDRFSAERPKGSFSTLEIQRTEQGDSAMYLCASGTGNERLFFGSGTQLSVL.

This clonotype showed up many times. J is TRBJ2-1 and V is TRBV9; D gene ambiguous. With 0 bases removed from V and 4 bases from J, the gap between germline ends came to 5 bases. Germline CDR1 and CDR2: SGDLS and YYNGEE. This CDR3 is built from 13 residues. CDR3 in amino acids: CASSVGSYNEQFF. In nucleotides, the CDR3 is TGTGCCAGCAGCGTAGGTTCGTACAATGAGCAGTTCTTC.

This clonotype was seen ten or more times. A read error is possible here, since a much larger clone lies one base away. J is TRBJ2-1 and V is TRBV6-5; D unresolved. CDR1 MNHEY and CDR2 SVGAGI come from the germline V gene. This CDR3 contains 12 residues. CDR3: CASSYSGNEQLF. DNA of the CDR3: TGTGCCAGCAGTTACTCAGGCAATGAGCAGCTCTTC.

The chain joins TRBV11-2 to TRBJ2-2; a weak D match, TRBD2 (5 bases). Trimming took 5 bases from V and 6 from J, leaving 16 bases between them. Germline lookup yields CDR1 SGHAT and CDR2 FQNNGV. The CDR3 contains 15 residues. CDR3 amino acids: CASSLSLAGAGELFF. In nucleotides, the CDR3 is TGTGCCAGCAGCCTCTCGCTAGCTGGGGCCGGGGAGCTGTTTTTT.

This clonotype came up once. A junction boundary mismatches the germline segment, possibly from a read error. The chain employs TRBV9 and TRBJ2-7; D is possibly TRBD1 (7 bases). The CDR3 totals 14 residues. Germline V lookup: CDR1 SGDLS, CDR2 YYNGEE. CDR3 amino acids: CASSLGRGVVEQYF. CDR3 DNA sequence: TGCGCCAGCAGCTTAGGCAGGGGGGTGGTCGAGCAGTACTTC.

A word on this clonotype: This could be a read error, since a much larger clone is one nucleotide away. The V and J genes are TRBV6-2 or TRBV6-3 and TRBJ2-3; 8 bases match TRBD1. From germline, CDR1 is MNHEY and CDR2 SVGEGT. This CDR3 contains 15 residues. V lost 5 bases and J lost 1; bases outside the gene matches: 5. CDR3 bases: TGTGCCAGCAGTACAACGGGACAGGGCACAGATACGCAGTATTTT. Protein: CASSTTGQGTDTQYF.

Notes on this clonotype: At one end, the junction sequence differs from germline, possibly due to a read error. V and J are TRBV20-1 and TRBJ2-1, with D perhaps TRBD1 or TRBD2 (6 bases each). Per germline, CDR1 DFQATT and CDR2 SNEGSKA (reference sequence). The CDR3 sequence is 16 residues long. The CDR3 region is CSATGWGAGSYSEQFF. The CDR3 coding sequence is TGCAGTGCCACCGGCTGGGGGGCAGGCTCCTACAGTGAGCAGTTCTTC.

Concerning this clonotype: It is likely a read error, because the conserved phenylalanine at the end of the CDR3 is missing. V gene TRBV7-9 combines with J gene TRBJ1-2, with a tentative D call TRBD1 (5 bases). Germline V gene data show CDR1 as SEHNR and CDR2 as FQNEAQ (reference sequence). The V end was cut by 5 bases, the J end by 8 bases, with 21 bases between. The CDR3 has 15 residues. The CDR3 coding sequence is TGTGCCAGCAGCGCCGTACGGTCTATGGGGGAAGGCTACACCTCC. It codes for CASSAVRSMGEGYTS.

This clonotype was observed many times. V gene TRBV24-1 combines with J gene TRBJ1-1; D ambiguous. Trimming removed 3 bases at V and 5 bases at J, with 9 bases between. The CDR3 is 13 residues long. The germline CDR1 and CDR2 sequences are KGHDR and SFDVKD. CDR3 in DNA: TGTGCCACCAGTGATCCGCAGCAGACTGAAGCTTTCTTT. It translates to CATSDPQQTEAFF.

This clonotype has a count of ten or more. This chain uses TRBV9 with TRBJ2-1; 7 bases are shared with TRBD2. Germline V gene lookup returns CDR1 SGDLS and CDR2 YYNGEE. V lost 0 bases, J lost 0 bases, and 9 bases stayed unmatched. The CDR3 spans 18 residues. CDR3 sequence reads: CASSVGVRGGPSYNEQFF. CDR3 coding DNA: TGTGCCAGCAGCGTAGGGGTGCGCGGGGGTCCCTCCTACAATGAGCAGTTCTTC.

This clonotype has ten or more counts. The chain is built from TRBV12-3 or TRBV12-4 and TRBJ1-1; D possibly corresponds to TRBD1 (6 bases). The CDR3 consists of 12 residues. Trimming took 2 bases from V and 5 from J, leaving 6 bases between them. The CDR3 spells CASSLQGTEAFF. For the CDR3, the DNA is TGTGCCAGCAGTTTACAGGGGACTGAAGCTTTCTTT.

The table lists this clonotype with many counts. The V and J genes are TRBV9 and TRBJ1-2; D call uncertain. The germline V gene encodes CDR1 SGDLS and CDR2 YYNGEE. The CDR3 runs to 13 residues. Trimming shortened V by 0 bases and J by 7 bases, and 10 bases separated the two germline ends. CDR3 sequence (DNA): TGTGCCAGCAGCGTAGGGCAGGCCAGTGGCTACACCTTC. Translated: CASSVGQASGYTF.

This clonotype was observed many times. This chain joins TRBV4-3 and TRBJ1-6; 10 bases match TRBD1. CDR1 is LGHNA and CDR2 is YSLEER in the germline V gene. This CDR3 has 16 residues. Trimming took 4 bases from V and 7 from J; bases not matched to a gene: 7. The chain's CDR3 is CASSRVAGQGNSPLHF. CDR3 bases: TGCGCCAGCAGCCGCGTCGCGGGACAGGGGAATTCACCCCTCCACTTT.

This clonotype was found a few times. A read error may explain this, as a much larger clone is one base away. The chain couples TRBV4-3 to TRBJ2-7; 7 bases agree with TRBD1. Losses at the gene ends were 7 bases for V and 1 base for J; bases not matched to a gene: 7. The CDR3 is 14 amino acids. Germline values: CDR1 LGHNA, CDR2 YSLEER. This chain's CDR3 is CASIRTDRSYEQYF. The CDR3 coding sequence is TGCGCCAGCATCCGAACGGACAGGTCCTACGAGCAGTACTTC.

This clonotype was seen many times. The V and J genes are TRBV6-5 and TRBJ1-3, with D tentatively TRBD1 (5 bases). The CDR3 spans 14 residues. In germline, CDR1 is MNHEY, CDR2 SVGAGI. Trimming cost V 2 bases and J 1 base, with 6 bases left between them. The CDR3 spells CASSYGQSGNTIYF. The CDR3 DNA reads as TGTGCCAGCAGTTACGGACAATCTGGAAACACCATATATTTT.

This clonotype occurred many times. This chain joins TRBV7-9 and TRBJ2-2; D is possibly TRBD1 (5 bases). The germline V and J ends were trimmed by 10 bases and 1 base, with 13 bases remaining between them. From germline, CDR1 is SEHNR and CDR2 FQNEAQ (reference sequence). The length of the CDR3 is 14 residues. CDR3 nucleotide sequence: TGTGCCACCCCGAGGACAAGGAACACCGGGGAGCTGTTTTTT. It is translated as CATPRTRNTGELFF. Combining the CDR3 with reference TRBV7-9 and TRBJ2-2 gives the whole variable domain DTGVSQNPRHKITKRGQNVTFRCDPISEHNRLYWYRQTLGQGPEFLTYFQNEAQLEKSRLLSDRFSAERPKGSFSTLEIQRTEQGDSAMYLCATPRTRNTGELFFGEGSRLTVL.

This clonotype was observed at least ten times. V is TRBV20-1 and J is TRBJ2-3; D gene ambiguous. Germline assignment: CDR1 DFQATT and CDR2 SNEGSKA (reference sequence). The CDR3 length is 12 residues. With 4 bases removed from V and 13 bases from J, the gap between germline ends came to 18 bases. CDR3 bases: TGCAGTGCTAAGTATCCGGAGACCTTCGAGTATTTT. Translation gives CSAKYPETFEYF.

This clonotype is judged medium-sized. The CDR3 DNA sequence: TGTGCCAGCAGTGGAGGGACAGTTAACTCTGGAAACACCATATATTTT. Amino acid sequence: CASSGGTVNSGNTIYF. The chain couples TRBV6-2 or TRBV6-3 to TRBJ1-3; 7 positions match TRBD1. CDR1 is MNHEY, CDR2 SVGEGT, per germline. With V trimmed by 5 bases and J by 0 bases, 7 bases remained unmatched. CDR3 length: 16 residues.